Shown below are 15 T cell receptor beta chains from a single sample sequenced in a study of beta chain features in type 1 diabetes. The authors reverse transcribed all of the isolated RNA, so sequencing captured expressed TCRB transcripts. Profiling relied on immunoSEQ multiplex PCR, and the TCRdb table lists in-frame clones only, not all of them. The sample has more than 150,000 clones, roughly an eighth seen once; the top ten hold approximately 0.64%. The sample consisted of central memory CD4+ T cells from blood. The receptor source for this set is a woman under 30 in good health.

The genes are TRBV27 and TRBJ1-2, with a weak D call TRBD1 (6 bases). CDR3 size: 15 residues. Deletions cut 3 bases from V and 4 bases from J, with 15 bases between. In germline, CDR1 is MNHEY, CDR2 SMNVEV (reference sequence). CDR3 in amino acids: CASSFLEGQSYGYTF. The CDR3 DNA is TGTGCCAGCAGTTTTTTGGAAGGACAGTCCTATGGCTACACCTTC.

This sequence joins TRBV27 and TRBJ2-2; TRBD2 matches 8 bases. Per germline, CDR1 MNHEY and CDR2 SMNVEV (reference sequence). V lost 2 bases to trimming and J lost 5 bases; unmatched junction nucleotides: 7. This CDR3 comprises 16 residues. CDR3 sequence: CASSLMGGRSTGELFF. The CDR3 bases are TGTGCCAGCAGTTTAATGGGCGGGAGGTCGACCGGGGAGCTGTTTTTT.

The chain employs TRBV14 and TRBJ1-1; 8 positions agree with TRBD1. The CDR3 runs 14 residues. The ends lost 6 bases at V and 3 bases at J; junction bases unmatched: 6. Looked up from germline, CDR1 is SGHDN and CDR2 is FVKESK. DNA of the CDR3: TGTGCCAGCAGAGGACAGGGACCATACACTGAAGCTTTCTTT. Translating gives CASRGQGPYTEAFF.

This clone was picked up a small number of times. The gene calls are TRBV28 and TRBJ2-7; tentative D call: TRBD2 (6 bases). The CDR3 length is 14 residues. Germline V gives CDR1 MDHEN, CDR2 SYDVKM. Trimming cost V 9 bases and J 4 bases, with 19 bases left between them. CDR3 DNA: TGTGCCAGTGAAGAGGGGAGGCGAGGGTACGAGCAGTACTTC. Translation: CASEEGRRGYEQYF.

This clone was observed a handful of times. The chain links TRBV19 to TRBJ2-1, with D perhaps matching TRBD2 (6 bases). The germline gives CDR1 LNHDA, CDR2 SQIVND (reference sequence). CDR3 length equals 14 residues. V was clipped by 4 bases and J by 8 bases, with 15 bases between them. The CDR3 sequence: CASSNEGWEDEQFF. DNA for the CDR3: TGTGCCAGTAGTAATGAGGGGTGGGAGGATGAGCAGTTCTTC.

The table lists this clone with a few counts. The gene calls are TRBV7-2 and TRBJ2-4; 13 nucleotides agree with TRBD2. The germline gives CDR1 SGHTA, CDR2 FQGNSA. Germline trimming cut 5 bases from V and 3 bases from J; bases unmatched to any gene: 10. The CDR3 sequence is 18 residues long. The CDR3 sequence is CASSAELLAGGNKNIQYF. The CDR3, as DNA: TGTGCCAGCAGCGCCGAATTACTAGCGGGAGGGAACAAAAACATTCAGTACTTC.

This chain joins TRBV10-3 and TRBJ2-7; D perhaps matches TRBD2 (6 bases). The CDR3 is 15 residues long. V was clipped by 6 bases and J by 4 bases, with 19 bases between them. The germline CDR1 and CDR2 sequences are ENHRY and SYGVKD. This CDR3 is CAIRGDAGRIYEQYF. The CDR3 nucleotides read TGTGCCATCAGGGGAGACGCGGGGAGGATTTACGAGCAGTACTTC.

This clone has more than one count but fewer than ten. The sample has other DNA sequences that encode this CDR3 too. The chain uses TRBV5-4 and TRBJ1-2; D possibly corresponds to TRBD1 (6 bases). The CDR3 totals 12 residues. CDR1 is SGHNT and CDR2 is YYREEE in the germline V gene (reference sequence). Trimming removed 4 bases at V and 5 bases at J, with 9 bases between. CDR3 DNA: TGTGCCAGCAGCAGGGACATTTATGGCTACACCTTC. This encodes CASSRDIYGYTF.

The chain recombines TRBV11-3 with TRBJ2-7; D ambiguous. The V and J ends lost 2 bases and 1 base respectively, with 15 bases between them. In germline, CDR1 is SGHNT, CDR2 YENEEA. The CDR3 is 16 amino acids. The CDR3 sequence is CASSLIRGVGSYEQYF. In DNA form, the CDR3 reads TGTGCCAGCAGCTTAATTCGCGGTGTCGGATCCTACGAGCAGTACTTC.

This clone was counted many times. An end of the junction differs from the germline gene, which may be a read error. The chain combines TRBV7-7 with TRBJ2-3; TRBD2 matches 11 bases. Germline V CDR1 and CDR2: SSHAT, FNYEAQ (reference sequence). The CDR3 contains 16 residues. The CDR3 DNA sequence: TGTGCTAGCAGCCCGTTAGCGGGAGGGAGCACAGATACGCAGTATTTT. Its protein is CASSPLAGGSTDTQYF.

The chain has TRBV4-1 and TRBJ2-3, with a possible D match to TRBD2 (6 bases). CDR3 size: 13 residues. Germline CDR1 reads MGHRA; CDR2 reads YSYEKL. The CDR3 nucleotides are TGCGCTTCGAATGCGGGAAACACAGATACGCAGTATTTT. Translating it yields CASNAGNTDTQYF.

In this sample, this clone turned up a few times. The CDR3 bases are TGCAGCGTTGAAGACAGGGTCGGCCAGCCCCAGCATTTT. This sequence encodes CSVEDRVGQPQHF. V usage is TRBV29-1 and J usage is TRBJ1-5; D possibly corresponds to TRBD1 (5 bases). This CDR3 contains 13 residues. Germline V gene lookup returns CDR1 SQVTM and CDR2 ANQGSEA. V lost 0 bases to trimming and J lost 7 bases, with 10 bases between them.

There are a few counts of this clone. The V call is TRBV6-5, the J call TRBJ1-3; TRBD1 agrees at 7 bases. V was clipped by 6 bases and J by 2 bases; unmatched bases: 7. This CDR3 has 15 amino acids. CDR1 and CDR2 from the germline V gene are MNHEY and SVGAGI. CDR3 nucleotides: TGTGCCAGCAGGAGACAGGGCGCCCCTGGAAACACCATATATTTT. It encodes CASRRQGAPGNTIYF.

This chain uses TRBV9 with TRBJ2-2, with 7 bases aligning to TRBD1. In germline, CDR1 is SGDLS, CDR2 YYNGEE. The CDR3 consists of 15 residues. V shed 7 bases and J 4 bases; nucleotides not matched to a gene: 10. In nucleotides, the CDR3 is TGTGCCAGCTCACCTTCGGGACAGTCCACCGGGGAGCTGTTTTTT. Its translation is CASSPSGQSTGELFF.

The rearrangement links TRBV29-1 to TRBJ2-3; maybe TRBD2 (6 bases). Germline CDR1 SQVTM, CDR2 ANQGSEA. This CDR3 region has 15 residues. V dropped 3 bases and J dropped 1 base, with 14 bases sitting between them. In DNA, the CDR3 is TGCAGCGTTGAGGGATGGCGGGGCGGCACAGATACGCAGTATTTT. Translated, it gives CSVEGWRGGTDTQYF.